This TCR beta chain was identified during a study of shared clonotypes between healthy human individuals. Cells designated naive CD8 were CD45RO-negative and were positively selected for CCR7, with terminally differentiated effector memory CD45RA+ cells excluded. Germline V gene lookup returns CDR1 SQVTM and CDR2 ANQGSEA. V lost 4 bases and J 10 bases, leaving 29 bases between the germline ends. The CDR3 has 17 residues. The protocol was immunoSEQ multiplex PCR, while the TCRdb copy is restricted to in-frame clones and leaves out a portion. The data show 700,000 to 950,000 clones, 96% seen once. The chain couples TRBV29-1 to TRBJ2-1; D might be TRBD2 (6 bases). The specimen sequenced was naive CD8+ T cells sorted from blood. This TCR was sampled from a man aged 25-40 years in good health. CDR3 protein: CSVGYPLIAERSEEQFF. In DNA, the CDR3 is TGCAGCGTTGGCTACCCCTTAATAGCGGAGAGGAGTGAAGAGCAGTTCTTC.